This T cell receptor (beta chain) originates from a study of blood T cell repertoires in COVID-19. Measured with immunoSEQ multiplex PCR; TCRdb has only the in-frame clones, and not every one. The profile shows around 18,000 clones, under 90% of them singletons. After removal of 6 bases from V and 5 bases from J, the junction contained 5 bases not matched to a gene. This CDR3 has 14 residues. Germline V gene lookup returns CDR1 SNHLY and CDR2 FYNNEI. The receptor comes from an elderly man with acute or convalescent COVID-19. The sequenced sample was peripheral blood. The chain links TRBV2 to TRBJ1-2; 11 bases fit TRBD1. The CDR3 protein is CASSSGTGGYGYTF. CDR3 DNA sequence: TGTGCCAGCAGCTCCGGGACAGGGGGATATGGCTACACCTTC.